A single sample gave rise to the 13 T cell receptor beta chains below, sequenced in a study of regulatory T cells in long-lasting Graves disease. The sample's time point: newly diagnosed GD, antithyroid drugs for less than 3 months. PBMC-extracted RNA yielded the TCR library. Arm-PCR of CDR3 regions and iRepertoire HTBI primers were the basis on which TCR beta libraries were built. TCRdb re-called the multiplex PCR reads through MiXCR, storing one row per CDR3 protein. The table records about 210,000 distinct CDR3 sequences, around 20% of them present only once. Separately, the same data were catalogued under a study of T cells in Graves' hyperthyroidism and ophthalmopathy.

Sequencing was performed on peripheral blood mononuclear cells (PBMCs), taken at new diagnosis, from a patient treated with antithyroid drugs. The source of these receptors is a woman aged 25 to 45 with Graves disease.

The sample holds many counts of this clonotype. This chain uses TRBV29-1 with TRBJ1-2; 9 nucleotides line up with TRBD1. The V segment lost 7 bases and the J segment 6 bases; nucleotides outside the gene matches: 9. Looked up from germline, CDR1 is SQVTM and CDR2 is ANQGSEA. There are 13 residues in the CDR3. The CDR3 reads CSERDREGHGYTF. CDR3 sequence (DNA): TGCAGCGAAAGGGACAGGGAAGGACATGGCTACACCTTC. The variable domain in full, with the rest retrieved from reference TRBV29-1 and TRBJ1-2, is SAVISQKPSRDICQRGTSLTIQCQVDSQVTMMFWYRQQPGQSLTLIATANQGSEATYESGFVIDKFPISRPNLTFSTLTVSNMSPEDSSIYLCSERDREGHGYTFGSGTRLTVV.

A word on this clonotype: A clone one base away is much larger, so this may be a read error. The rearrangement links TRBV4-1 to TRBJ1-1; maybe TRBD1 (6 bases). CDR3 length: 15 residues. The ends were cut back, 1 base at V and 7 bases at J, with 16 bases in the middle. Germline V gives CDR1 MGHRA, CDR2 YSYEKL. The DNA for the CDR3 is TGCGCCAGCAGCCAAGGTGACAGGCGGAGCATTGAAGCTTTCTTT. Amino acids: CASSQGDRRSIEAFF.

There are many counts of this clonotype. This chain joins TRBV24-1 and TRBJ1-2; D gene unclear. The CDR3 runs to 12 residues. Trimming pared 3 bases from V and 8 bases from J, leaving 9 bases between. In germline, CDR1 is KGHDR, CDR2 SFDVKD. CDR3 in amino acids: CATSDGLIGYTF. Here the CDR3 DNA reads TGTGCCACCAGTGATGGACTCATCGGCTACACCTTC.

This clonotype appeared a single time. One junction end does not reproduce the germline sequence, and a read error may be involved. This chain connects TRBV3-1 to TRBJ2-7; 12 bases align to TRBD2. Germline-derived CDR1 and CDR2 are LGHDT and YNNKEL (reference sequence). CDR3 size: 14 residues. The CDR3 sequence is CASSQGASGRAECF. CDR3 sequence (DNA): TGTGCCAGCAGCCAAGGTGCTAGCGGGAGGGCCGAGTGCTTC.

V gene TRBV10-3 combines with J gene TRBJ2-2; D call uncertain. Trimming shortened V by 1 base and J by 6 bases, and 3 bases separated the two germline ends. Germline V lookup: CDR1 ENHRY, CDR2 SYGVKD. This CDR3 contains 12 residues. CDR3 sequence: CAISELAGELFF. CDR3 bases: TGTGCCATCAGTGAGTTGGCCGGGGAGCTGTTTTTT.

This clonotype was recorded at least ten times. The chain is built from TRBV2 and TRBJ1-5; a weak D match, TRBD1 (6 bases). Germline V lookup: CDR1 SNHLY, CDR2 FYNNEI. Trimming took off 6 bases at V and 9 bases at J, with 18 bases between the two ends. The length of the CDR3 is 14 residues. CDR3 amino acids: CASSEGPLQGPQHF. The CDR3 bases are TGTGCCAGCAGCGAGGGGCCATTACAGGGGCCCCAGCATTTT.

This clonotype showed up many times. This chain connects TRBV12-3 or TRBV12-4 to TRBJ1-1, with 8 positions matching TRBD1. V was pared by 7 bases and J by 5 bases, with 6 bases of the junction left unmatched. The CDR3 covers 13 residues. CDR3 loop: CASTPGGETEAFF. CDR3 DNA sequence: TGTGCCAGCACGCCAGGGGGCGAAACTGAAGCTTTCTTT.

Ten or more counts support this clonotype. The chain joins TRBV6-1 to TRBJ1-2, with D hard to call. Germline values: CDR1 MNHNS, CDR2 SASEGT. Trimming removed 6 bases from V and 4 bases from J, with 18 bases in between. The CDR3 runs 15 residues. Written as DNA, the CDR3 is TGTGCCAGCAGGGGAGTACGTCTTATGGTCTATGGCTACACCTTC. Residues: CASRGVRLMVYGYTF.

This clonotype was recorded many times. This chain connects TRBV20-1 to TRBJ1-2, with TRBD1 matching over 9 bases. Germline V gives CDR1 DFQATT, CDR2 SNEGSKA (reference sequence). V shed 3 bases and J 8 bases; nucleotides not matched to a gene: 13. This CDR3 contains 15 residues. Written as DNA, the CDR3 is TGCAGTGCTAGTCCCCCCTCGGGACAGGGAGGCGGCTACACCTTC. Translation: CSASPPSGQGGGYTF.

V and J are TRBV28 and TRBJ2-5, with TRBD2 matching over 8 bases. Germline V CDR1 and CDR2: MDHEN, SYDVKM. J was trimmed by 7 bases and V by 2 bases; bases with no gene match: 9. This CDR3 region has 15 residues. The chain's CDR3 is CASSLRPAGAGTQYF. Written as DNA, the CDR3 is TGTGCCAGCAGTTTAAGGCCAGCGGGGGCCGGGACCCAGTACTTC. Full variable domain (remainder filled in from reference TRBV28 and TRBJ2-5): DVKVTQSSRYLVKRTGEKVFLECVQDMDHENMFWYRQDPGLGLRLIYFSYDVKMKEKGDIPEGYSVSREKKERFSLILESASTNQTSMYLCASSLRPAGAGTQYFGPGTRLLVL.

The sample holds many counts of this clonotype. The rearrangement joins TRBV30 to TRBJ1-1; no firm D call. This CDR3 has 12 residues. CDR1 and CDR2 (germline): GTSNPN, SVGIG (reference sequence). V lost 1 base to trimming and J lost 4 bases, with 7 bases between them. This CDR3 is CAWSASTTEAFF. In DNA form, the CDR3 reads TGTGCCTGGAGTGCCTCGACCACTGAAGCTTTCTTT.

The V and J genes are TRBV6-1 and TRBJ1-3, with D maybe TRBD1 (6 bases). Trimming shortened V by 5 bases and J by 0 bases, and 17 bases separated the two germline ends. In germline, CDR1 is MNHNS, CDR2 SASEGT. The CDR3 sequence is 17 residues long. Here the CDR3 DNA reads TGTGCCAGCAGTAATTATGTGGACAGAGACTCTGGAAACACCATATATTTT. Translating it yields CASSNYVDRDSGNTIYF.

This clonotype appeared many times. The J gene is TRBJ1-6, the V gene TRBV20-1; D unclear. This CDR3 is built from 13 residues. The V gene lost 3 bases and the J gene lost 7 bases, with 10 bases spanning the gap. CDR1 and CDR2 (germline): DFQATT, SNEGSKA (reference sequence). CDR3 sequence (DNA): TGCAGTGCTAGCGTACCGTCGAATTCACCCCTCCACTTT. It is translated as CSASVPSNSPLHF.